The 26 T cell receptor beta chains reported below all come from one sample, sequenced in a study of graft-versus-host responses after intestinal transplantation. Measured with immunoSEQ multiplex PCR; TCRdb has only the in-frame clones, and not every one. The table records some 40,000 clones, approximately 95% of them present only once. Sample: PBMCs, taken roughly 780 days after intestinal transplantation. These receptors all come from a human patient who received an intestinal transplant, so some T cells may come from the graft donor.

The chain combines TRBV4-1 with TRBJ1-3, with D possibly matching TRBD1 (5 bases). This CDR3 has 14 amino acids. From germline, CDR1 is MGHRA and CDR2 YSYEKL. V was shortened by 7 bases and J by 5 bases, with 15 bases between the two germline ends. CDR3 in DNA: TGCGCCAGCACCACGACAGTCTTGAGAAACACCATATATTTT. This encodes CASTTTVLRNTIYF.

This clone came up a few times. The genes are TRBV7-3 and TRBJ2-7, with 7 bases matching TRBD2. Germline-derived CDR1 and CDR2 are SGHTA and FQGTGA. The CDR3 is made up of 12 amino acids. Trimming at V came to 10 bases and at J to 2 bases, leaving 5 bases not matched to a gene. CDR3 sequence: CATGRGTYEQYF. Here the CDR3 DNA reads TGTGCCACAGGGCGGGGGACCTACGAGCAGTACTTC.

This chain joins TRBV6-6 and TRBJ2-3; 9 bases are a match to TRBD2. V lost 6 bases to trimming and J lost 5 bases; unmatched junction nucleotides: 6. This CDR3 has 14 residues. Germline CDR1 MNHNY, CDR2 SVGAGI (reference sequence). CDR3 protein: CASSRGLAGDTQYF. The CDR3 region has the DNA TGTGCCAGCAGCCGGGGACTAGCAGGAGATACGCAGTATTTT.

This chain uses TRBV28 with TRBJ2-1; D gene ambiguous. The CDR3 is 14 residues long. The V end was cut by 6 bases, the J end by 7 bases, with 16 bases between. Germline-derived CDR1 and CDR2 are MDHEN and SYDVKM. CDR3 nucleotides: TGTGCCAGCAGCGAGTGGGCGGATCAGAATGAGCAGTTCTTC. Its protein product is CASSEWADQNEQFF.

The chain uses TRBV18 and TRBJ1-2; D not certain. The V and J ends lost 5 bases and 8 bases respectively, with 15 bases between them. Per germline, CDR1 KGHSH and CDR2 LQKENI. This CDR3 comprises 13 residues. CDR3 protein: CASSASVDRGYTF. DNA for the CDR3: TGTGCCAGCTCAGCCTCGGTGGATCGGGGCTACACCTTC.

The chain joins TRBV10-3 to TRBJ2-3, with 9 bases that match TRBD2. CDR1 and CDR2 (germline): ENHRY, SYGVKD. This CDR3 region has 13 residues. Losses at the gene ends were 10 bases for V and 2 bases for J; bases not matched to a gene: 4. The CDR3 region has the DNA TGTGCCACGCGGGGGGGCGACACAGATACGCAGTATTTT. Translation gives CATRGGDTDTQYF.

This clone appeared once. This rearrangement joins TRBV2 to TRBJ1-5; D is undetermined. With 2 bases removed from V and 7 bases from J, the gap between germline ends came to 12 bases. The CDR3 length is 14 residues. Germline V lookup: CDR1 SNHLY, CDR2 FYNNEI. CDR3 loop: CASSEWEGGQPQHF. DNA of the CDR3: TGTGCCAGCAGTGAATGGGAGGGTGGGCAGCCCCAGCATTTT.

The chain carries TRBV12-5 and TRBJ2-1; D gene uncertain. The CDR3 contains 13 residues. With 0 bases removed from V and 9 bases from J, the gap between germline ends came to 9 bases. The germline gives CDR1 LGHNT, CDR2 FRNRAP. Here the CDR3 reads CASGLVSRSEQFF. As DNA, the CDR3 is TGTGCTAGTGGTTTGGTTAGCCGGAGTGAGCAGTTCTTC.

This rearrangement joins TRBV19 to TRBJ1-2; a weak D match, TRBD1 (5 bases). V shed 0 bases and J shed 4 bases, with 18 bases lying between them. In germline, CDR1 is LNHDA, CDR2 SQIVND (reference sequence). The CDR3 has 17 residues. This chain's CDR3 is CASSIDLLGASGYGYTF. The CDR3 bases are TGTGCCAGTAGTATAGATCTCCTCGGGGCCTCTGGCTATGGCTACACCTTC.

This rearrangement joins TRBV18 to TRBJ2-5, with a possible D match to TRBD1 (5 bases). The end of the DNA fits TRBJ2-7 better, so the J call may be wrong. CDR3 size: 12 residues. Germline CDR1 KGHSH, CDR2 LQKENI. The CDR3 sequence is CASSSTDYEQYF. Written as DNA, the CDR3 is TGTGCCAGCTCATCGACAGATTACGAGCAGTACTTC.

This chain links TRBV4-2 with TRBJ2-1; no firm D call. CDR3 size: 15 residues. The germline CDR1 and CDR2 sequences are LGHNA and YNFKEQ. V dropped 1 base and J dropped 3 bases, with 10 bases sitting between them. The CDR3: CASSQALDLYNEQFF. CDR3 nucleotides: TGTGCCAGCAGCCAAGCACTCGACCTCTACAATGAGCAGTTCTTC.

The V call is TRBV11-2, the J call TRBJ1-6; no reliable D call. With 5 bases removed from V and 9 bases from J, the gap between germline ends came to 14 bases. The germline V gene encodes CDR1 SGHAT and CDR2 FQNNGV. The CDR3 has 14 amino acids. Here the CDR3 DNA reads TGTGCCAGCAGCCTCACCATATTTCCTTCACCCCTCCACTTT. This translates into CASSLTIFPSPLHF.

This chain uses TRBV14 with TRBJ1-4; D remains ambiguous. The V gene lost 0 bases and the J gene lost 2 bases, with 7 bases spanning the gap. This CDR3 region has 15 residues. Germline V gene data show CDR1 as SGHDN and CDR2 as FVKESK. CDR3 loop: CASSQDSHTNEKLFF. The CDR3 bases are TGTGCCAGCAGCCAAGACAGCCATACTAATGAAAAACTGTTTTTT.

V gene TRBV23-1 combines with J gene TRBJ1-6, with 8 positions matching TRBD1. TRBV23-1 is known as an ORF, though its function is uncertain. V was clipped by 0 bases and J by 7 bases; unmatched bases: 11. This CDR3 has 18 residues. The CDR3 bases are TGCGCCAGCAGTCAATCAATCACCCGGACAGGGACGAATTCACCCCTCCACTTT. Protein sequence: CASSQSITRTGTNSPLHF.

CDR3 nucleotide sequence: TGTGCCAGCAGCTTAGCAGGGGGTAACACTGAAGCTTTCTTT. Protein: CASSLAGGNTEAFF. The J gene is TRBJ1-1, the V gene TRBV7-3, with 7 bases identical to TRBD1. The junction had 2 bases not matched to a gene; V was cut back by 2 bases and J by 2 bases. The CDR3 runs 14 residues. Germline V gene sequence: CDR1 SGHTA, CDR2 FQGTGA. Drawing the rest from reference TRBV7-3 and TRBJ1-1, the complete variable domain is GAGVSQTPSNKVTEKGKYVELRCDPISGHTALYWYRQSLGQGPEFLIYFQGTGAADDSGLPNDRFFAVRPEGSVSTLKIQRTERGDSAVYLCASSLAGGNTEAFFGQGTRLTVV.

The CDR3 DNA sequence: TGTGCCAGTAGTTTTCGCAGGTCGGGGACTGAAGCTTTCTTT. This encodes CASSFRRSGTEAFF. The rearrangement joins TRBV19 to TRBJ1-1; D unresolved. The V end lost 5 bases, the J end lost 5 bases, and 15 bases lay between the germline ends. Germline-derived CDR1 and CDR2 are LNHDA and SQIVND (reference sequence). The CDR3 runs to 14 residues.

This chain joins TRBV5-1 and TRBJ1-1; no firm D call. Trimming cost V 0 bases and J 1 base, with 7 bases left between them. Germline V gives CDR1 SGHRS, CDR2 YFSETQ. This CDR3 has 14 amino acids. CDR3 loop: CASSLDRGNTEAFF. CDR3 coding DNA: TGCGCCAGCAGCTTGGATCGGGGGAACACTGAAGCTTTCTTT.

The gene calls are TRBV5-1 and TRBJ2-5, with 9 nucleotides matching TRBD2. The trim removed 4 bases at V and 4 bases at J, leaving 11 bases unmatched. Germline assignment: CDR1 SGHRS and CDR2 YFSETQ. The CDR3 is 16 residues long. The CDR3 DNA follows: TGCGCCAGCAGCCCATTAGGAAATAGCGGGGGAGAGACCCAGTACTTC. Its protein is CASSPLGNSGGETQYF. The whole variable domain, remainder taken from reference TRBV5-1 and TRBJ2-5, is KAGVTQTPRYLIKTRGQQVTLSCSPISGHRSVSWYQQTPGQGLQFLFEYFSETQRNKGNFPGRFSGRQFSNSRSEMNVSTLELGDSALYLCASSPLGNSGGETQYFGPGTRLLVL.

This clone was detected only a few times. The rearrangement joins TRBV29-1 to TRBJ2-3; the D is unclear. CDR3 length equals 10 residues. CDR1 SQVTM and CDR2 ANQGSEA come from the germline V gene. V was trimmed by 3 bases and J by 3 bases, leaving 1 base between them. The CDR3 loop is CSVDTDTQYF. As DNA, the CDR3 is TGCAGCGTTGATACAGATACGCAGTATTTT.

The J gene is TRBJ1-1, the V gene TRBV5-1, with 9 bases matching TRBD1. V was clipped by 3 bases and J by 8 bases; unmatched bases: 2. CDR1 is SGHRS and CDR2 is YFSETQ in the germline V gene. The CDR3 length is 12 residues. As DNA, the CDR3 is TGCGCCAGCAGCTGGGACAGGGCGGAAGCTTTCTTT. Translating gives CASSWDRAEAFF.

The chain has TRBV5-1 and TRBJ1-2; D is undetermined. Germline CDR1 reads SGHRS; CDR2 reads YFSETQ. The CDR3 contains 12 residues. Trimming pared 7 bases from V and 4 bases from J, leaving 11 bases between. CDR3 coding DNA: TGCGCCAGCGGGCAGGTCGGCTATGGCTACACCTTC. It yields the protein CASGQVGYGYTF.

The chain recombines TRBV29-1 with TRBJ2-7, with D possibly being TRBD1 (6 bases). In germline, CDR1 is SQVTM, CDR2 ANQGSEA. There are 12 residues in the CDR3. The V end was cut by 6 bases, the J end by 3 bases, with 12 bases between. This CDR3 is CSVADRIYEQYF. The CDR3 bases are TGCAGCGTCGCCGACAGGATCTACGAGCAGTACTTC.

The V call is TRBV7-6, the J call TRBJ1-6, with 9 bases aligning to TRBD1. V shed 5 bases, J shed 9 bases, and the junction held 8 bases outside the gene matches. This CDR3 has 15 residues. Germline V gene lookup returns CDR1 SGHVS and CDR2 FNYEAQ. CDR3 DNA sequence: TGTGCCAGCAGCGGGGGACAGGGCCCCCTTTCACCCCTCCACTTT. This codes for CASSGGQGPLSPLHF.

The chain links TRBV27 to TRBJ1-5, with unresolved D. V was shortened by 1 base and J by 4 bases, with 5 bases between the two germline ends. The CDR3 length is 13 residues. Looked up from germline, CDR1 is MNHEY and CDR2 is SMNVEV (reference sequence). The CDR3 here is CASSLLGNQPQHF. The CDR3 nucleotides are TGTGCCAGCAGTTTATTGGGGAATCAGCCCCAGCATTTT.

The CDR3 DNA reads as TGTGCCAGCAGTCGTCGGGGGGTGCTCACAGATACGCAGTATTTT. Amino acid sequence: CASSRRGVLTDTQYF. The rearrangement uses TRBV6-1 and TRBJ2-3; 7 bases agree with TRBD2. The CDR3 covers 15 residues. CDR1 and CDR2 (germline): MNHNS, SASEGT. J gave up 2 bases and V 5 bases, and 7 bases lay outside the gene matches.

The gene calls are TRBV6-1 and TRBJ2-1; TRBD2 matches at 12 bases. The J segment lost 3 bases and the V segment lost 7 bases, leaving 4 bases of the junction unmatched. Germline-derived CDR1 and CDR2 are MNHNS and SASEGT. The CDR3 length is 15 residues. The CDR3 loop is CASTSGGADYNEQFF. The CDR3 DNA is TGTGCCAGCACTAGCGGGGGGGCCGACTACAATGAGCAGTTCTTC.